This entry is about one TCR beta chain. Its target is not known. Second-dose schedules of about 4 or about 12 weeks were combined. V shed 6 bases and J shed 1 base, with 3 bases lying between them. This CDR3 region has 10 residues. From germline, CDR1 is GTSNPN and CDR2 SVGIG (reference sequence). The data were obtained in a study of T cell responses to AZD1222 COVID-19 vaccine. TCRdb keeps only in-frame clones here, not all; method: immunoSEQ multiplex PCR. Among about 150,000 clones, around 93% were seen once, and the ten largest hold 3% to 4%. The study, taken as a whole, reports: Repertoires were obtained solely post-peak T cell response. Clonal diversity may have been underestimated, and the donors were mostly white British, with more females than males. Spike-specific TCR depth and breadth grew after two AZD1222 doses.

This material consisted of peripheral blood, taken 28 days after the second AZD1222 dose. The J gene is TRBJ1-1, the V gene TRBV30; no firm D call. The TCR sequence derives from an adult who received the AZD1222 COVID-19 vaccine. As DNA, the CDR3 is TGTGCCTGTCGGAACACTGAAGCTTTCTTT. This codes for CACRNTEAFF.